This T cell receptor beta chain is from a study of somatic mutations in cytotoxic T cells in rheumatoid arthritis. Study-level findings and limits: Adjustment for multiple comparisons was not applied to the slight TRBV07 underrepresentation observed in rheumatoid arthritis patients. Comparison of CD8+ T-cell clonality between rheumatoid arthritis patients and age-matched healthy controls yielded no significant difference.

To note about this clone: The antigen remains unidentified.

Trimming took 0 bases from V and 6 from J, leaving 11 bases between them. Germline CDR1 is MGHRA and CDR2 is YSYEKL. The CDR3 extends over 14 amino acids. The assay was immunoSEQ multiplex PCR, and TCRdb's table has in-frame clones only and misses some. Counted here are around 20,000 clones, approximately 67% occurring once; the ten biggest clones make up about 18%. The V gene is TRBV4-1, the J gene TRBJ1-2, with D hard to call. The source is an adult with rheumatoid arthritis. The specimen sequenced was CD8+ T cells sorted from blood. The CDR3 here is CASSQDIRLDGYTF. The CDR3 region has the DNA TGCGCCAGCAGCCAAGATATAAGGTTGGATGGCTACACCTTC.